Included here is one TCR beta chain sequence, with context. The repertoire was sequenced with immunoSEQ multiplex PCR; TCRdb's copy has only in-frame clones and lacks some. This sample carries about 190,000 clones, 80% to 90% of them seen once, and the ten largest clones take around an eighth. The data belong to a study of blood T cell repertoires in COVID-19. CDR1 is KGHSY and CDR2 is FQNENV in the germline V gene. V lost 4 bases and J 5 bases, leaving 26 bases between the germline ends. The CDR3 sequence is 18 residues long. The specimen was peripheral blood. The TCR originated in a man in his thirties or forties with active or convalescent COVID-19. This chain uses TRBV16 with TRBJ1-2; weak D call: TRBD1 (5 bases). The CDR3 DNA reads TGTGCCAGCAGCCCTCTCCCCTTGGGGGGAGATGTGGGGTATGGCTACACCTTC. It specifies CASSPLPLGGDVGYGYTF.